A selection of T cell receptor beta chains follows, all from one sample in a study of blood T cell repertoires in COVID-19. Libraries were prepared by immunoSEQ multiplex PCR; TCRdb keeps only in-frame clonotypes and omits some of them. Of about 39,000 clones listed, approximately 85% were seen once; the top ten hold over 8.5%. The source material was peripheral blood. These receptors were taken from a human donor in a cohort sampled during active COVID-19. Each CDR3 is given without its conserved first and last residue.

V,J,CDR3
TRBV9,TRBJ1-4,ASSIGQGAANEKLF
TRBV4-2,TRBJ1-1,ASSQDPGEVPEAF
TRBV7-9,TRBJ2-7,ASSFIGRSYEQY
TRBV15,TRBJ2-5,ATSRSGPETQY
TRBV5-6,TRBJ1-6,ASSPRQTRNSPLH
TRBV5-4,TRBJ2-3,ASSRADTQY
TRBV20-1,TRBJ2-7,SASSGQLLGNEQY
TRBV5-1,TRBJ2-5,ASSVPGIQETQY
TRBV6-2/TRBV6-3,TRBJ1-5,ASSYSPMGGNLYNQPQH
TRBV7-2,TRBJ1-2,ASSWTPSGTGGYT
TRBV5-8,TRBJ1-1,ASSWGGLKNTEAF
TRBV29-1,TRBJ2-1,SLISWERNEQF
TRBV30,TRBJ2-7,AWSGGTGGQY
TRBV29-1,TRBJ1-1,SGNRGNTEAF
TRBV7-9,TRBJ2-7,ASSRGTASYEQY
TRBV6-2/TRBV6-3,TRBJ1-3,ASSSLRGSGNTIY
TRBV11-3,TRBJ2-5,ASSAGSLHETQY
TRBV7-9,TRBJ1-1,ASSPTAGSTEAF
TRBV5-1,TRBJ2-3,ASSWTSGVSLLDTQY
TRBV30,TRBJ1-5,ASGQGVANQPQH
TRBV2,TRBJ2-1,ASRPRTGGGDEQF
TRBV6-5,TRBJ1-2,ATREGFYGYT
TRBV5-1,TRBJ2-2,ASSSTGGANTGELF
TRBV6-4,TRBJ2-7,ASSPGQGAEQY
TRBV29-1,TRBJ1-1,SPALNFTEAF
TRBV28,TRBJ1-1,ASRPLQGNTEAF
TRBV12-3/TRBV12-4,TRBJ1-1,ATSGYTEAF
TRBV9,TRBJ2-7,ASSVNSGSYEQY
TRBV30,TRBJ2-2,AWSVGGGSPGELF
TRBV2,TRBJ2-7,ASGGQNYEQY
TRBV30,TRBJ1-1,AWNPGRGTEAF
TRBV6-1,TRBJ2-7,ASSGESRGLGYEQY
TRBV15,TRBJ2-1,ATSREQGTNQF
TRBV5-1,TRBJ2-1,ASSTGLEYRNEQF
TRBV6-5,TRBJ2-7,ATTRSAPSYEQY
TRBV5-1,TRBJ1-2,ASSIGDRAYGYT
TRBV2,TRBJ2-1,ASSEANLRYNEQF
TRBV2,TRBJ2-3,ASSEALAGVDTQY
TRBV20-1,TRBJ2-1,SASLASGDHREQF
TRBV6-5,TRBJ1-1,ASRNRQGRTEAF
TRBV11-2,TRBJ2-3,ASSQHPSGRSADTQY
TRBV2,TRBJ2-1,ASSGQGVVNEQF
TRBV7-9,TRBJ1-6,ASRYQDGGYSPLH
TRBV5-1,TRBJ1-3,ASSSAGGIAHGGNTIY